A selection of T cell receptor beta chains follows, all from one sample in a study of cytotoxic CD8 clonotypes in ibrutinib-treated CLL. Here immunoSEQ multiplex PCR was the method, and the copy in TCRdb shows in-frame clones only, minus some. The sample has around 77,000 clones, around 80% seen once. The starting material was PBMCs, obtained at disease progression, from a patient treated with ibrutinib. Receptor source: a human donor with chronic lymphocytic leukemia. The CDR3 runs from the conserved cysteine through the conserved F or W. Fields, in order: D gene, V gene, J gene, clone size, CDR3 DNA, CDR3 protein. The D gene is left open where the match is weak. Clone size is not always given. Where it is, it says once, few, many or a class for expanded clones.

D gene: TRBD2
V gene: TRBV13
J gene: TRBJ2-1
clone size: .
CDR3 DNA: TGTGCCAGCAGCTCCGAGCGGGAGGGGTACAATGAGCAGTTCTTC
CDR3 protein: CASSSEREGYNEQFF

D gene: .
V gene: TRBV28
J gene: TRBJ2-7
clone size: .
CDR3 DNA: TGTGCCAGCAGTTCCTTCCCTATTGACGAGCAGTACTTC
CDR3 protein: CASSSFPIDEQYF

D gene: TRBD1
V gene: TRBV10-3
J gene: TRBJ2-3
clone size: once
CDR3 DNA: TGTGCCATCAGTGAGTCGACAGGGTCAGATACGCAGTATTTT
CDR3 protein: CAISESTGSDTQYF

D gene: .
V gene: TRBV7-8
J gene: TRBJ1-5
clone size: once
CDR3 DNA: TGTGCCAGCAGCCTAGACCCGAATCAGCCCCAGCATTTT
CDR3 protein: CASSLDPNQPQHF

D gene: .
V gene: TRBV30
J gene: TRBJ2-4
clone size: .
CDR3 DNA: TGTGCCTGGAGTGTATTTAGTGAGGTCCAGTACTTC
CDR3 protein: CAWSVFSEVQYF

D gene: .
V gene: TRBV9
J gene: TRBJ1-2
clone size: .
CDR3 DNA: TGTGCCAGCAGCGTGGGAACGGGTAGACAGACCTATGGCTACACCTTC
CDR3 protein: CASSVGTGRQTYGYTF

D gene: .
V gene: TRBV29-1
J gene: TRBJ2-5
clone size: .
CDR3 DNA: TGCAGCGTTGCCCAAGCAATTGAGACCCAGTACTTC
CDR3 protein: CSVAQAIETQYF

D gene: TRBD2
V gene: TRBV27
J gene: TRBJ2-7
clone size: .
CDR3 DNA: TGTGCCAGCAGCCGGACCTTTAGCGGGGCATCCTACGAGCAGTACTTC
CDR3 protein: CASSRTFSGASYEQYF

D gene: TRBD2
V gene: TRBV18
J gene: TRBJ2-5
clone size: .
CDR3 DNA: TGTGCCAGCTCACCACGGAACAGCGGGGGAGGGGAGACCCAGTACTTC
CDR3 protein: CASSPRNSGGGETQYF

D gene: .
V gene: TRBV5-1
J gene: TRBJ2-1
clone size: few
CDR3 DNA: TGCGCCAGCAGCTTGGAACCTAGCAGGTACAATGAGCAGTTCTTC
CDR3 protein: CASSLEPSRYNEQFF

D gene: .
V gene: TRBV4-1
J gene: TRBJ1-1
clone size: few
CDR3 DNA: TGCGCCAGCAGCCAAGATCATAATTACAAGGCTTTCTTT
CDR3 protein: CASSQDHNYKAFF

D gene: TRBD1
V gene: TRBV2
J gene: TRBJ1-5
clone size: .
CDR3 DNA: TGTGCCAGCAGCCTCCTTAGATCGGACAGGGGAAATCAGCCCCAGCATTTT
CDR3 protein: CASSLLRSDRGNQPQHF

D gene: .
V gene: TRBV7-8
J gene: TRBJ1-2
clone size: .
CDR3 DNA: TGTGCCAGCGTATGGGGTGGGAGACCGACTGCGATTAACTATGGCTACACCTTC
CDR3 protein: CASVWGGRPTAINYGYTF

D gene: TRBD1
V gene: TRBV11-3
J gene: TRBJ1-1
clone size: .
CDR3 DNA: TGTGCCAGCAGCAAGACAGGGGGCGGCCTCACTGAAGCTTTCTTT
CDR3 protein: CASSKTGGGLTEAFF

D gene: .
V gene: TRBV29-1
J gene: TRBJ1-2
clone size: .
CDR3 DNA: TGCAGCGTGGGGGAGGACGGCTACACCTTC
CDR3 protein: CSVGEDGYTF

D gene: .
V gene: TRBV7-9
J gene: TRBJ2-7
clone size: .
CDR3 DNA: TGTGCCAGCAGCCTTGGGGGGGGCCCAACCTACGAGCAGTACTTC
CDR3 protein: CASSLGGGPTYEQYF

D gene: .
V gene: TRBV28
J gene: TRBJ2-1
clone size: .
CDR3 DNA: TGTGCCAGCAGTTTATTGCTGGCTGAGCAGTTCTTC
CDR3 protein: CASSLLLAEQFF

D gene: .
V gene: TRBV5-1
J gene: TRBJ2-7
clone size: .
CDR3 DNA: TGCGCCAGCAGCTTGCAGCAGGGGCGCTACGAGCAGTACTTC
CDR3 protein: CASSLQQGRYEQYF

D gene: .
V gene: TRBV30
J gene: TRBJ2-3
clone size: .
CDR3 DNA: TGTGCCTGGAGTGTTTTCTCCTTATCGCTCTACGGCTCAGATACGCAGTATTTT
CDR3 protein: CAWSVFSLSLYGSDTQYF

D gene: .
V gene: TRBV7-2
J gene: TRBJ2-5
clone size: .
CDR3 DNA: TGTGCCAGCAGCTTAGGAGTGGCGCGGGAGACCCAGTACTTC
CDR3 protein: CASSLGVARETQYF

D gene: .
V gene: TRBV27
J gene: TRBJ1-2
clone size: once
CDR3 DNA: TGTGCCAGCAGTTTACGCGGAGGCGGCTACACCTTC
CDR3 protein: CASSLRGGGYTF

D gene: TRBD1
V gene: TRBV4-1
J gene: TRBJ1-4
clone size: .
CDR3 DNA: TGCGCCAGCAGCCAATCAACCGCCGGGACAGGGAGTGAAAAACTGTTTTTT
CDR3 protein: CASSQSTAGTGSEKLFF

D gene: .
V gene: TRBV10-3
J gene: TRBJ2-7
clone size: .
CDR3 DNA: TGTGCCATCAGTGAGTCCTCCTGGACCTACGAGCAGTACTTC
CDR3 protein: CAISESSWTYEQYF

D gene: .
V gene: TRBV2
J gene: TRBJ2-7
clone size: .
CDR3 DNA: TGTGCCAGCAGTGTGTGGTACGAGCAGTACTTC
CDR3 protein: CASSVWYEQYF

D gene: .
V gene: TRBV15
J gene: TRBJ1-1
clone size: .
CDR3 DNA: TGTGCCACCAAAATAGGAAACACTGAAGCTTTCTTT
CDR3 protein: CATKIGNTEAFF

D gene: .
V gene: TRBV7-9
J gene: TRBJ2-4
clone size: few
CDR3 DNA: TGTGCCAGCAGCTTGTCGTTAGCCAAAAACATTCAGTACTTC
CDR3 protein: CASSLSLAKNIQYF

D gene: .
V gene: TRBV2
J gene: TRBJ2-3
clone size: .
CDR3 DNA: TGTGCCAGCAGTGGAGGCACGATCACAGATACGCAGTATTTT
CDR3 protein: CASSGGTITDTQYF

D gene: .
V gene: TRBV5-1
J gene: TRBJ2-2
clone size: .
CDR3 DNA: TGCGCCAGCAGCTGGGGACGCACCGGGGAGCTGTTTTTT
CDR3 protein: CASSWGRTGELFF

D gene: .
V gene: TRBV7-9
J gene: TRBJ1-1
clone size: .
CDR3 DNA: TGTGCCAGCAGCCCGCAGGGAGGGATCACTGAAGCTTTCTTT
CDR3 protein: CASSPQGGITEAFF

D gene: .
V gene: TRBV11-3
J gene: TRBJ2-5
clone size: .
CDR3 DNA: TGTGCCAGCAGCTTAGAGCGGGTCAGGGAAGTCGGAGAGACCCAGTACTTC
CDR3 protein: CASSLERVREVGETQYF